These 7 T cell receptor beta chains were sequenced from one sample in a study of glioma-infiltrating T cells. The iRepertoire nested amplicon-rescue multiplex PCR amplified TCR alpha and beta CDR3s from RNA. Each CDR3 protein gets one entry after TCRdb re-called the multiplex PCR reads with MiXCR. The table includes approximately 190,000 distinct CDR3 sequences, over 25% detected once. The sequenced sample consisted of glioma tissue, nonneoplastic brain tissue, or PBMCs (not recorded which). All receptors come from a human donor with low-grade glioma or glioblastoma, undergoing nonglioma brain surgery, or in good health (not recorded which).

This clonotype was seen many times. The V gene is TRBV24-1, the J gene TRBJ2-5; D gene ambiguous. Germline loops: CDR1 KGHDR, CDR2 SFDVKD. The V end lost 5 bases, the J end lost 0 bases, and 6 bases lay between the germline ends. The CDR3 runs 13 residues. DNA for the CDR3: TGTGCCACCAGTGTATCGTACCAAGAGACCCAGTACTTC. Protein: CATSVSYQETQYF.

This chain joins TRBV20-1 and TRBJ2-5, with D tentatively TRBD2 (6 bases). The CDR3 sequence is 12 residues long. Germline V gives CDR1 DFQATT, CDR2 SNEGSKA (reference sequence). CDR3 nucleotides: TGCAGCACGGGACTGGGACTAGAGACCCAGTACTTC. Translated: CSTGLGLETQYF.

This clonotype was observed at least ten times. J is TRBJ2-1 and V is TRBV2, with a weak D call TRBD2 (6 bases). CDR3 size: 14 residues. Trimming shortened V by 6 bases and J by 6 bases, and 15 bases separated the two germline ends. Per germline, CDR1 SNHLY and CDR2 FYNNEI. As DNA, the CDR3 is TGTGCCAGCAGAGAAATCCGGGAGCTCAATGAGCAGTTCTTC. Translation: CASREIRELNEQFF.

The V and J genes are TRBV4-2 and TRBJ2-1, with 7 bases lining up with TRBD2. The germline gives CDR1 LGHNA, CDR2 YNFKEQ. The CDR3 spans 14 residues. With V trimmed by 4 bases and J by 2 bases, 2 bases remained unmatched. The CDR3 sequence: CASSPLAPYNEQFF. The CDR3 DNA reads as TGTGCCAGCAGCCCACTAGCGCCCTACAATGAGCAGTTCTTC.

The CDR3 region has the DNA TGTGCCAGCAGTTACTCATCAGGGGCGCTATTTAATGGCTACACCTTC. Residues: CASSYSSGALFNGYTF. This sequence joins TRBV6-6 and TRBJ1-2; D may be TRBD1 (6 bases). Germline loops: CDR1 MNHNY, CDR2 SVGAGI (reference sequence). This CDR3 has 16 residues. Trimming took off 0 bases at V and 6 bases at J, with 17 bases between the two ends.

There are many counts of this clonotype. This chain links TRBV7-2 with TRBJ1-2; 12 bases agree with TRBD1. CDR1 is SGHTA and CDR2 is FQGNSA in the germline V gene. The J segment lost 3 bases and the V segment lost 5 bases, leaving 10 bases of the junction unmatched. This CDR3 is built from 17 residues. CDR3 sequence reads: CASSLTGTGGKYYGYTF. In nucleotides, the CDR3 is TGTGCCAGCAGCCTGACCGGGACAGGGGGCAAGTACTATGGCTACACCTTC. The variable domain in full, completed from reference TRBV7-2 and TRBJ1-2, reads GAGVSQSPSNKVTEKGKDVELRCDPISGHTALYWYRQSLGQGLEFLIYFQGNSAPDKSGLPSDRFSAERTGGSVSTLTIQRTQQEDSAVYLCASSLTGTGGKYYGYTFGSGTRLTVV.

Ten or more counts support this clonotype. This CDR3 is CASSQGYGYTF. The DNA of the CDR3 is TGTGCCAGCAGCCAGGGCTATGGCTACACCTTC. This chain connects TRBV28 to TRBJ1-2; possible D gene TRBD1, 5 bases. V was cut by 6 bases and J by 4 bases, with 6 bases left in between. Per germline, CDR1 MDHEN and CDR2 SYDVKM. This CDR3 contains 11 residues.